This T cell receptor (beta chain) was captured in a study of T cell responses to AZD1222 COVID-19 vaccine. In the study overall: Second-dose groups at about 4 or about 12 weeks were pooled. Findings and caveats of the study: An increase in Spike-specific TCR breadth and depth was observed after two AZD1222 doses. CD4 TCRs associated with vaccination spanned spike, dominating at 160-218 and 743-854. Sampling that yielded the repertoires occurred only after the peak T cell response.

Produced via immunoSEQ multiplex PCR; TCRdb's table is partial and in-frame only. The data hold about 97,000 clones, with 70% to 90% observed a single time. Details on this clone: Its antigen is unidentified.

The V end was cut by 5 bases, the J end by 6 bases, with 6 bases between. This CDR3 has 11 amino acids. Germline V gives CDR1 LNHDA, CDR2 SQIVND (reference sequence). The chain recombines TRBV19 with TRBJ2-3, with D unclear. This clonotype was obtained from an adult in good health. Sample: peripheral blood, taken on day 0 of AZD1222 vaccination. The CDR3 sequence: CASSAHDTQYF. The CDR3 DNA follows: TGTGCCAGTAGTGCACACGATACGCAGTATTTT.